Shown below are 32 T cell receptor beta chains from a single sample sequenced in a study of shared clonotypes between healthy human individuals (dated by TCRdb to about 2020). The library came from the immunoSEQ multiplex PCR assay. TCRdb stores this immuneACCESS table with in-frame sequences only. Part of the clones is absent; in the studies checked, under half of the shortfall reflects unresolved V genes, and no reason is known for the rest. This sample has 600,000 to 700,000 clones in its table, and 55% to 85% of those were observed once. The leading ten clones occupy about 1.8% of the sample. The sequencing input was memory CD4+ T cells sorted from blood. The sample's cell subset or site label is to be understood as: CD45RA-negative fraction. These receptors were taken from a woman in her 30s in good health.

The chain carries TRBV5-1 and TRBJ2-7; possibly TRBD1 for D (6 bases). Trimming left V 7 bases short and J 0 bases short, with 8 bases between. Germline V CDR1 and CDR2: SGHRS, YFSETQ. The CDR3 extends over 12 amino acids. This CDR3 is CASADSSYEQYF. The CDR3 bases are TGCGCCAGCGCGGACAGCTCCTACGAGCAGTACTTC.

The rearrangement joins TRBV7-9 to TRBJ2-2; possibly TRBD2 for D (6 bases). This CDR3 has 15 residues. Germline loops: CDR1 SEHNR, CDR2 FQNEAQ (reference sequence). V was shortened by 5 bases and J by 0 bases, with 10 bases between the two germline ends. CDR3 sequence: CASSRDSPNTGELFF. The CDR3 region has the DNA TGTGCCAGCAGCCGGGACTCCCCGAACACCGGGGAGCTGTTTTTT.

This clone was found a few times. The chain couples TRBV15 to TRBJ1-2; D gene uncertain. The CDR3 is 15 amino acids. The V and J ends lost 3 bases and 1 base respectively, with 12 bases between them. CDR1 and CDR2 (germline): LNHNV, YYDKDF (reference sequence). The CDR3 DNA sequence: TGTGCCACCAGCAGGACTGGGCAAATTAACTATGGCTACACCTTC. Translated, it gives CATSRTGQINYGYTF.

This clone was counted many times. This specimen includes other DNA sequences encoding the same CDR3. The chain joins TRBV5-1 to TRBJ2-7; 10 bases map to TRBD1. The CDR3 extends over 15 amino acids. The V gene end was trimmed by 4 bases and the J gene end by 4 bases; junction bases not matched to a gene: 8. CDR1 and CDR2 from the germline V gene are SGHRS and YFSETQ. This CDR3 reads CASSDRTGGLYEQYF. CDR3 in DNA: TGCGCCAGCAGCGACCGGACAGGGGGATTGTACGAGCAGTACTTC.

A single count supports this clone. The J gene is TRBJ2-2, the V gene TRBV4-2; 12 positions match TRBD2. The length of the CDR3 is 21 residues. Unmatched junction bases numbered 16, after V lost 0 bases and J lost 5 bases. Germline loops: CDR1 LGHNA, CDR2 YNFKEQ. The CDR3 here is CASSQESPLAGGIRRTGELFF. Written as DNA, the CDR3 is TGTGCCAGCAGCCAAGAGTCACCACTAGCGGGAGGTATTCGGAGGACCGGGGAGCTGTTTTTT.

The CDR3 loop is CASSQPTGGYTF. The CDR3 DNA is TGTGCCAGCAGCCAACCAACGGGGGGCTACACCTTC. The chain couples TRBV4-2 to TRBJ1-2; the D is unclear. The CDR3 contains 12 residues. V was clipped by 2 bases and J by 8 bases, with 9 bases between them. Germline V gene sequence: CDR1 LGHNA, CDR2 YNFKEQ.

This chain connects TRBV14 to TRBJ2-5; 15 nucleotides agree with TRBD2. Germline CDR1 SGHDN, CDR2 FVKESK. Trimming at V came to 4 bases and at J to 4 bases, leaving 7 bases not matched to a gene. The CDR3 sequence is 17 residues long. Here the CDR3 DNA reads TGTGCCAGCAGCCCACCGGGACTAGCGGGAGGTCGAGAGACCCAGTACTTC. This encodes CASSPPGLAGGRETQYF.

The rearrangement links TRBV11-2 to TRBJ2-3; D unresolved. CDR1 and CDR2 (germline): SGHAT, FQNNGV. V was trimmed by 5 bases and J by 2 bases, leaving 11 bases between them. The CDR3 contains 14 residues. CDR3 bases: TGTGCCAGCAGCATCAGGCTGATCACAGATACGCAGTATTTT. This encodes CASSIRLITDTQYF.

The chain is built from TRBV5-1 and TRBJ1-4; TRBD1 aligns across 9 bases. CDR1 and CDR2 (germline): SGHRS, YFSETQ. V lost 5 bases to trimming and J lost 6 bases; unmatched junction nucleotides: 14. This CDR3 has 17 amino acids. The CDR3 region has the DNA TGCGCCAGCAGTTATAACCCGACAGGGGGGCGATATGAAAAACTGTTTTTT. The encoded protein is CASSYNPTGGRYEKLFF.

The chain uses TRBV19 and TRBJ1-5, with D tentatively TRBD1 (6 bases). V lost 2 bases, J lost 2 bases, and 10 bases lay in between. This CDR3 spans 15 amino acids. Germline assignment: CDR1 LNHDA and CDR2 SQIVND (reference sequence). CDR3 DNA: TGTGCCAGTAGTATAATGAGACAGGGCAATCAGCCCCAGCATTTT. The encoded protein is CASSIMRQGNQPQHF.

The genes are TRBV7-9 and TRBJ1-2; D not resolved. V lost 3 bases, J lost 4 bases, and 12 bases lay in between. The CDR3 consists of 14 residues. Germline CDR1 SEHNR, CDR2 FQNEAQ (reference sequence). For the CDR3, the DNA is TGTGCCAGCAGCTTGTCCCTCTTCCCCTATGGCTACACCTTC. Amino acids: CASSLSLFPYGYTF. Filled out from reference TRBV7-9 and TRBJ1-2, the complete variable domain reads DTGVSQNPRHKITKRGQNVTFRCDPISEHNRLYWYRQTLGQGPEFLTYFQNEAQLEKSRLLSDRFSAERPKGSFSTLEIQRTEQGDSAMYLCASSLSLFPYGYTFGSGTRLTVV.

Here the CDR3 DNA reads TGTGCCAGCAGCCCGGGACCTGGTCCACTGTTTTTT. It specifies CASSPGPGPLFF. This chain uses TRBV11-2 with TRBJ1-4; possibly TRBD1 for D (5 bases). The CDR3 spans 12 residues. V lost 5 bases to trimming and J lost 13 bases, with 14 bases between them. Germline CDR1 is SGHAT and CDR2 is FQNNGV. The full variable domain, in which reference TRBV11-2 and TRBJ1-4 provide the parts outside the CDR3, is EAGVAQSPRYKIIEKRQSVAFWCNPISGHATLYWYQQILGQGPKLLIQFQNNGVVDDSQLPKDRFSAERLKGVDSTLKIQPAKLEDSAVYLCASSPGPGPLFFGSGTQLSVL.

This chain uses TRBV2 with TRBJ1-1; no clear D. The CDR3 contains 14 residues. With 3 bases removed from V and 6 bases from J, the gap between germline ends came to 14 bases. The germline V gene encodes CDR1 SNHLY and CDR2 FYNNEI. CDR3 nucleotides: TGTGCCAGCAGTGATTATTCAGGTCTTGCTGAAGCTTTCTTT. Protein: CASSDYSGLAEAFF.

V and J are TRBV5-1 and TRBJ2-3, with no clear D. Trimming shortened V by 5 bases and J by 4 bases, and 11 bases separated the two germline ends. CDR1 is SGHRS and CDR2 is YFSETQ in the germline V gene. The CDR3 extends over 13 amino acids. The CDR3 protein is CASSFWSPDTQYF. The CDR3 nucleotides read TGCGCCAGCAGTTTTTGGTCCCCAGATACGCAGTATTTT.

V usage is TRBV10-1 and J usage is TRBJ2-5; D is undetermined. Germline V gene lookup returns CDR1 WNHNN and CDR2 SYGVQD (reference sequence). This CDR3 spans 14 amino acids. Trimming stripped 1 base from V and 2 bases from J, with 8 bases between. This chain's CDR3 is CASSEYRQQETQYF. DNA for the CDR3: TGCGCCAGCAGTGAGTATCGGCAGCAAGAGACCCAGTACTTC.

This clone appeared a few times. Possible read error: a much larger clone is one base away. This specimen includes other DNA sequences encoding the same CDR3. V usage is TRBV7-2 and J usage is TRBJ2-3; D call uncertain. This CDR3 comprises 12 residues. CDR1 and CDR2 (germline): SGHTA, FQGNSA. Trimming stripped 5 bases from V and 2 bases from J, with 5 bases between. CDR3 in DNA: TGTGCCAGCAGCACCTACACAGATACGCAGTATTTT. As protein: CASSTYTDTQYF.

This rearrangement joins TRBV9 to TRBJ2-3; 8 nucleotides align to TRBD2. J gave up 0 bases and V 3 bases, and 9 bases lay outside the gene matches. The CDR3 runs 17 residues. In germline, CDR1 is SGDLS, CDR2 YYNGEE. Written as DNA, the CDR3 is TGTGCCAGCAGCGCGCCGGGAGGGGAGTTGAGCACAGATACGCAGTATTTT. Its translation is CASSAPGGELSTDTQYF.

This clone was picked up one time. The DNA of the CDR3 is TGTGCCAGCAGTTCCAGTGTGGGAGCTTTCTTT. Protein sequence: CASSSSVGAFF. V is TRBV28 and J is TRBJ1-1; D is uncertain. The V and J ends lost 4 bases and 10 bases respectively, with 10 bases between them. In germline, CDR1 is MDHEN, CDR2 SYDVKM. This CDR3 has 11 residues.

This clone was detected only a few times. The chain uses TRBV5-1 and TRBJ2-2; D is unresolved. V lost 0 bases, J lost 0 bases, and 6 bases lay in between. This CDR3 contains 15 residues. CDR1 and CDR2 from the germline V gene are SGHRS and YFSETQ. CDR3 nucleotides: TGCGCCAGCAGCTTGGGGGTTCCGAACACCGGGGAGCTGTTTTTT. This translates into CASSLGVPNTGELFF.

The chain uses TRBV27 and TRBJ2-3; D is possibly TRBD1 (5 bases). The CDR3 is 16 amino acids. V gave up 2 bases and J gave up 1 base, with 13 bases separating them. The V gene's germline CDR1 is MNHEY and CDR2 SMNVEV (reference sequence). Here the CDR3 DNA reads TGTGCCAGCAGTTTAGGCAGGGTGAGAGGCACAGATACGCAGTATTTT. It encodes CASSLGRVRGTDTQYF.

Details on this clone: The identical CDR3 is also encoded by other nucleotide sequences in the sample. The chain is built from TRBV7-9 and TRBJ1-1; a possible D gene is TRBD1 (5 bases). Trimming removed 6 bases at V and 3 bases at J, with 11 bases between. The CDR3 has 13 residues. CDR1 and CDR2 (germline): SEHNR, FQNEAQ (reference sequence). As DNA, the CDR3 is TGTGCCAGCAGTTTCGACAGAGACACTGAAGCTTTCTTT. Encoded protein: CASSFDRDTEAFF. The full variable domain, in which reference TRBV7-9 and TRBJ1-1 provide the parts outside the CDR3, is DTGVSQNPRHKITKRGQNVTFRCDPISEHNRLYWYRQTLGQGPEFLTYFQNEAQLEKSRLLSDRFSAERPKGSFSTLEIQRTEQGDSAMYLCASSFDRDTEAFFGQGTRLTVV.

This sequence joins TRBV11-2 and TRBJ1-1, with 7 bases lining up with TRBD1. The CDR3 is 14 residues long. Germline loops: CDR1 SGHAT, CDR2 FQNNGV. The trim removed 5 bases at V and 2 bases at J, leaving 5 bases unmatched. The CDR3 protein is CASSARQGNTEAFF. CDR3 DNA sequence: TGTGCCAGCAGCGCACGACAGGGTAACACTGAAGCTTTCTTT.

On this clone: A read error is likely here: a far larger clone is one base away. Different DNA sequences within this sample yield the same CDR3. The chain carries TRBV27 and TRBJ2-5, with D perhaps matching TRBD2 (6 bases). Germline V CDR1 and CDR2: MNHEY, SMNVEV (reference sequence). Trimming stripped 6 bases from V and 5 bases from J, with 16 bases between. The CDR3 loop spans 14 amino acids. As DNA, the CDR3 is TGTGCCAGCAGGGGCGGAGGGTCAGTGGAGACCCAGTACTTC. Its translation is CASRGGGSVETQYF.

This sequence joins TRBV18 and TRBJ2-2, with D possibly being TRBD2 (5 bases). In germline, CDR1 is KGHSH, CDR2 LQKENI. V lost 3 bases, J lost 5 bases, and 10 bases lay in between. This CDR3 spans 14 amino acids. For the CDR3, the DNA is TGTGCCAGCTCACCCCTGGAGGCTACCGGGGAGCTGTTTTTT. As protein: CASSPLEATGELFF.

This chain links TRBV27 with TRBJ2-1; possible D gene TRBD2, 5 bases. There are 15 residues in the CDR3. Trimming removed 5 bases at V and 8 bases at J, with 19 bases between. Germline loops: CDR1 MNHEY, CDR2 SMNVEV (reference sequence). DNA for the CDR3: TGTGCCAGCAGTCACGACCAACCCCCTAGCTATGAGCAGTTCTTC. Amino acids: CASSHDQPPSYEQFF.

The chain recombines TRBV11-3 with TRBJ2-2; D not resolved. The CDR3 loop spans 14 amino acids. Per the germline V gene, CDR1 is SGHNT and CDR2 is YENEEA. Between the trimmed V and J ends, which lost 5 bases and 9 bases, there was a span of 16 bases. The CDR3 is CASSVGNAARELFF. CDR3 coding DNA: TGTGCCAGCAGCGTAGGGAATGCTGCGAGGGAGCTGTTTTTT. The whole variable domain, remainder taken from reference TRBV11-3 and TRBJ2-2, is EAGVVQSPRYKIIEKKQPVAFWCNPISGHNTLYWYLQNLGQGPELLIRYENEEAVDDSQLPKDRFSAERLKGVDSTLKIQPAELGDSAVYLCASSVGNAARELFFGEGSRLTVL.

The chain combines TRBV5-6 with TRBJ2-3; either TRBD1 or TRBD2 may supply D (5 bases each). V was cut by 6 bases and J by 4 bases, with 18 bases left in between. CDR3 length equals 15 residues. Germline V gene data show CDR1 as SGHDT and CDR2 as YYEEEE. The CDR3 nucleotides read TGTGCCAGCACCCACGGGACCGACCCTTCAGATACGCAGTATTTT. This gives the protein CASTHGTDPSDTQYF. The variable domain in full, completed from reference TRBV5-6 and TRBJ2-3, reads DAGVTQSPTHLIKTRGQQVTLRCSPKSGHDTVSWYQQALGQGPQFIFQYYEEEERQRGNFPDRFSGHQFPNYSSELNVNALLLGDSALYLCASTHGTDPSDTQYFGPGTRLTVL.

J is TRBJ1-4 and V is TRBV2, with no clear D. V shed 7 bases and J shed 5 bases, with 14 bases lying between them. The CDR3 extends over 14 amino acids. Germline CDR1 SNHLY, CDR2 FYNNEI. CDR3 nucleotides: TGTGCCAGCATCGGACTCTTCTCGAATGAAAAACTGTTTTTT. The encoded protein is CASIGLFSNEKLFF.

On this clone: A far larger clone is only one base removed, so a read error is likely. Distinct nucleotide sequences in the sample also encode this CDR3. The genes are TRBV5-4 and TRBJ2-6; no reliable D call. Germline CDR1 reads SGHNT; CDR2 reads YYREEE (reference sequence). Trimming removed 1 base from V and 3 bases from J, with 2 bases in between. This CDR3 region has 13 residues. CDR3 in DNA: TGTGCCAGCAGCTTGTTTGGGGCCAACGTCCTGACTTTC. This gives the protein CASSLFGANVLTF.

As concerns this clone: This may be a read error, as it is one base from a much larger clone. Additional DNA sequences in this sample encode the identical CDR3. The chain has TRBV9 and TRBJ1-2, with D hard to call. The germline V and J ends were trimmed by 1 base and 6 bases, with 4 bases remaining between them. CDR1 and CDR2 (germline): SGDLS, YYNGEE. The CDR3 runs 11 residues. The CDR3 reads CASSVNDGYTF. The CDR3 DNA reads TGTGCCAGCAGCGTAAACGATGGCTACACCTTC.

The chain couples TRBV6-1 to TRBJ1-1; D gene ambiguous. CDR1 and CDR2 from the germline V gene are MNHNS and SASEGT. The CDR3 covers 15 residues. V was cut by 2 bases and J by 3 bases, with 13 bases left in between. Here the CDR3 reads CASSESWGRDTEAFF. CDR3 bases: TGTGCCAGCAGTGAATCTTGGGGTAGGGACACTGAAGCTTTCTTT.

V and J are TRBV2 and TRBJ1-4; perhaps TRBD1 as D (5 bases). The V and J ends lost 5 bases and 0 bases respectively, with 19 bases between them. This CDR3 contains 18 residues. Germline CDR1 and CDR2: SNHLY and FYNNEI. CDR3 sequence reads: CASSPQRRGSATNEKLFF. Written as DNA, the CDR3 is TGTGCCAGCAGTCCCCAGAGGAGGGGATCCGCAACTAATGAAAAACTGTTTTTT.